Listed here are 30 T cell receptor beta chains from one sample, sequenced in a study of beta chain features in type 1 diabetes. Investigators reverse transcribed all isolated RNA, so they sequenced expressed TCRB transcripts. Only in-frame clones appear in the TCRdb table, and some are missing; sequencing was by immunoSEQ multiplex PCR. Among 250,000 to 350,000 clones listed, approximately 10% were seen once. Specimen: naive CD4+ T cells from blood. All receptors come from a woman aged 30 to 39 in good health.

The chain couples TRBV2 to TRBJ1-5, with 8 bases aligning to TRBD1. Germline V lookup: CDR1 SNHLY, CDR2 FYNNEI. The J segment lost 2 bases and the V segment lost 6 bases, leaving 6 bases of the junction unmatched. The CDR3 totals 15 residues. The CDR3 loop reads CASSLGQVGNQPQHF. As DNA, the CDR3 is TGTGCCAGCAGCCTGGGACAGGTGGGCAATCAGCCCCAGCATTTT.

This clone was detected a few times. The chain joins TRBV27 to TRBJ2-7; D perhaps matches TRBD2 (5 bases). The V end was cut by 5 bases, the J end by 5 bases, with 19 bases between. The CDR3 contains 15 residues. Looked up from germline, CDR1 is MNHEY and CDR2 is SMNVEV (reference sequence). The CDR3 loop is CASSRAPRSSDEQYF. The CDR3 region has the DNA TGTGCCAGCAGTCGAGCTCCTAGGAGTAGCGACGAGCAGTACTTC.

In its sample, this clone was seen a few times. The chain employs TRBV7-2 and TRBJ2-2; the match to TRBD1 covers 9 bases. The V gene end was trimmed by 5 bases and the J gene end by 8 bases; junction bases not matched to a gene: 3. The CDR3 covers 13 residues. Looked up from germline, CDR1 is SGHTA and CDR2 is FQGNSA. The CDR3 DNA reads TGTGCCAGCAGCAGGACAGGGGAAGGGGAGCTGTTTTTT. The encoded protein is CASSRTGEGELFF.

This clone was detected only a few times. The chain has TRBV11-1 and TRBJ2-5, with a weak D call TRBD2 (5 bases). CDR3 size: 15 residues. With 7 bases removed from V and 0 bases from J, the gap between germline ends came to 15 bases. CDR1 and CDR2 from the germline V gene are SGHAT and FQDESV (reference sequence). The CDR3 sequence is CASTPRGFHQETQYF. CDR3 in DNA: TGTGCCAGCACCCCCCGGGGATTTCACCAAGAGACCCAGTACTTC.

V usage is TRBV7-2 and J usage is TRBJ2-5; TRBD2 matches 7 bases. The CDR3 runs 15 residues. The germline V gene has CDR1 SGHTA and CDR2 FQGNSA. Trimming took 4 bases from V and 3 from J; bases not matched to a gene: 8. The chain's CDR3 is CASSSLGGGEETQYF. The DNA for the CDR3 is TGTGCCAGCAGCTCCCTGGGGGGGGGAGAAGAGACCCAGTACTTC.

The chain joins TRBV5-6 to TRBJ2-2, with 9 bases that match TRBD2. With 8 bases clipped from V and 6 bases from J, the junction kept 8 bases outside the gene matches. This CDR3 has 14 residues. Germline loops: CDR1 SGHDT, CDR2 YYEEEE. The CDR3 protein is CASLIAGVAGELFF. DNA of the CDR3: TGTGCCAGTCTTATAGCGGGAGTGGCCGGGGAGCTGTTTTTT.

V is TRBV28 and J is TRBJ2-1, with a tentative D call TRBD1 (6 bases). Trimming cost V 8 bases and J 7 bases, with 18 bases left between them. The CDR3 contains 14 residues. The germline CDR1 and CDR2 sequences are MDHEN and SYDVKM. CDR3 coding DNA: TGTGCCAGCTCAACGGGGCAGGGGAGTAATGAGCAGTTCTTC. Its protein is CASSTGQGSNEQFF.

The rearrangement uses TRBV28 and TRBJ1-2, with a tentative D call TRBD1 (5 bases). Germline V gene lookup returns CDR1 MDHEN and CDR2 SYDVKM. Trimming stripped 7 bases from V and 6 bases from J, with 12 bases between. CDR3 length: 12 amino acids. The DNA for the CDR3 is TGTGCCAGCACTGTAGGGGTGCATGGCTACACCTTC. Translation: CASTVGVHGYTF.

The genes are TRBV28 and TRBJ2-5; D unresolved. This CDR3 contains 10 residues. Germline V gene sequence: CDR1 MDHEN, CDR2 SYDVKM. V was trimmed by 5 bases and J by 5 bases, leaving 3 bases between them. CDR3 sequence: CASSEETQYF. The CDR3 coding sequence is TGTGCCAGCAGTGAGGAGACCCAGTACTTC.

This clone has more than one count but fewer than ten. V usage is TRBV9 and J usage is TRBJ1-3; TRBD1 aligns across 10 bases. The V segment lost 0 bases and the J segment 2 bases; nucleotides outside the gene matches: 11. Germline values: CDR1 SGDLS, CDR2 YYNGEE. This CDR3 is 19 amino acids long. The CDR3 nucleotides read TGTGCCAGCAGCGTAGGTTCGGGGACAGGGGTTATGGCTGGAAACACCATATATTTT. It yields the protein CASSVGSGTGVMAGNTIYF.

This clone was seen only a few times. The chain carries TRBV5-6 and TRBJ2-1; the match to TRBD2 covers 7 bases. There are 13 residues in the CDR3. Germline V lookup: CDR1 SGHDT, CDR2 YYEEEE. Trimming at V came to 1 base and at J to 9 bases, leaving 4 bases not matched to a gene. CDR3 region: CASSLSGRGEQFF. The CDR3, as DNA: TGTGCCAGCAGCTTGTCAGGGAGGGGTGAGCAGTTCTTC.

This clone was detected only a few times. This CDR3 is CASSPTGTGSQHF. CDR3 DNA sequence: TGTGCCAGCAGCCCTACAGGGACAGGGTCCCAGCATTTT. The J gene is TRBJ1-5, the V gene TRBV28; 9 bases line up with TRBD1. Unmatched junction bases numbered 8, after V lost 6 bases and J lost 11 bases. Germline V gene lookup returns CDR1 MDHEN and CDR2 SYDVKM. The CDR3 sequence is 13 residues long. Drawing the rest from reference TRBV28 and TRBJ1-5, the complete variable domain is DVKVTQSSRYLVKRTGEKVFLECVQDMDHENMFWYRQDPGLGLRLIYFSYDVKMKEKGDIPEGYSVSREKKERFSLILESASTNQTSMYLCASSPTGTGSQHFGDGTRLSIL.

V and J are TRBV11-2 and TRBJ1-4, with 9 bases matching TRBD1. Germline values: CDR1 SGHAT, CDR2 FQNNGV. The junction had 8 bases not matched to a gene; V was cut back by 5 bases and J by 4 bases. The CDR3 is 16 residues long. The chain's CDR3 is CASSLGTGLLNEKLFF. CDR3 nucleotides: TGTGCCAGCAGCCTCGGGACAGGGCTACTTAATGAAAAACTGTTTTTT.

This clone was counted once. CDR3 sequence reads: CASSLPTSGISYNEQFF. DNA of the CDR3: TGTGCCAGCAGCTTGCCGACTAGCGGGATATCCTACAATGAGCAGTTCTTC. The chain links TRBV7-9 to TRBJ2-1, with 11 positions matching TRBD2. Trimming removed 3 bases from V and 1 base from J; junction bases left unmatched: 5. CDR3 size: 17 residues. The germline CDR1 and CDR2 sequences are SEHNR and FQNEAQ (reference sequence). Full variable domain (remainder filled in from reference TRBV7-9 and TRBJ2-1): DTGVSQNPRHKITKRGQNVTFRCDPISEHNRLYWYRQTLGQGPEFLTYFQNEAQLEKSRLLSDRFSAERPKGSFSTLEIQRTEQGDSAMYLCASSLPTSGISYNEQFFGPGTRLTVL.

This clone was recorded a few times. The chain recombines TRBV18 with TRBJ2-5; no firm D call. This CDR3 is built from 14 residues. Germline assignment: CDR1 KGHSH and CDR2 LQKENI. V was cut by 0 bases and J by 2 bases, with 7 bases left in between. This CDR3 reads CASSPPAKQETQYF. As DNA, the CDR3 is TGTGCCAGCTCACCACCGGCCAAGCAAGAGACCCAGTACTTC.

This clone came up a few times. The CDR3 DNA reads TGTGCCAGCAGTGCGTTTCTTGGCGGCACTGAAGCTTTCTTT. This sequence encodes CASSAFLGGTEAFF. The V call is TRBV25-1, the J call TRBJ1-1; D call uncertain. The germline V gene has CDR1 MGHDK and CDR2 SYGVNS. CDR3 length: 14 residues. Trimming shortened V by 4 bases and J by 4 bases, and 13 bases separated the two germline ends.

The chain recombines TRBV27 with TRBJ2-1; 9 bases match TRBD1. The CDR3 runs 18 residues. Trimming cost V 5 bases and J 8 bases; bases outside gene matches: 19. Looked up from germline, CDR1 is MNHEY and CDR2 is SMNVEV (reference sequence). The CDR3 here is CASSIGWGRTGDQDEQFF. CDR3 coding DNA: TGTGCCAGCAGTATCGGCTGGGGGCGGACAGGGGATCAGGATGAGCAGTTCTTC.

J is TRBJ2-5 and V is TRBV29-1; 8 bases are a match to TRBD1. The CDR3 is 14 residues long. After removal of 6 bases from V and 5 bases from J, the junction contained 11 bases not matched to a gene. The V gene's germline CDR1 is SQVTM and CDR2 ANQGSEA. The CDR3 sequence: CSVCFQGARETQYF. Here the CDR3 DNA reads TGCAGCGTCTGTTTTCAGGGGGCTCGGGAGACCCAGTACTTC. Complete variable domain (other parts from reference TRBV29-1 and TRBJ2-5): SAVISQKPSRDICQRGTSLTIQCQVDSQVTMMFWYRQQPGQSLTLIATANQGSEATYESGFVIDKFPISRPNLTFSTLTVSNMSPEDSSIYLCSVCFQGARETQYFGPGTRLLVL.

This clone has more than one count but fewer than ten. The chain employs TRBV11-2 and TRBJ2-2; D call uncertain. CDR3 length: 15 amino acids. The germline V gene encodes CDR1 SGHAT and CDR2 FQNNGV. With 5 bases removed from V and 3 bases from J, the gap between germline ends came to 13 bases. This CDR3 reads CASSPPSAYTGELFF. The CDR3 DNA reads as TGTGCCAGCAGCCCTCCCTCCGCGTACACCGGGGAGCTGTTTTTT.

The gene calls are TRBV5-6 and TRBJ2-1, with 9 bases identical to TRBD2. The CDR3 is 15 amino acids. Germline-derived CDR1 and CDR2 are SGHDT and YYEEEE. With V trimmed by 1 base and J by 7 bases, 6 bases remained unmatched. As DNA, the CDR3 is TGTGCCAGCAGCTTGAAAGGACTAGCGCGGAATGAGCAGTTCTTC. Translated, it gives CASSLKGLARNEQFF. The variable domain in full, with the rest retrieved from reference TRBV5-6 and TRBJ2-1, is DAGVTQSPTHLIKTRGQQVTLRCSPKSGHDTVSWYQQALGQGPQFIFQYYEEEERQRGNFPDRFSGHQFPNYSSELNVNALLLGDSALYLCASSLKGLARNEQFFGPGTRLTVL.

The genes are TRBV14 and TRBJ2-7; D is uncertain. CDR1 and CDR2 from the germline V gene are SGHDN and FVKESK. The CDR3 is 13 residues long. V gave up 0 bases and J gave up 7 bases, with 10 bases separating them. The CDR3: CASSQDWSGEQYF. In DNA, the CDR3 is TGTGCCAGCAGCCAAGATTGGTCCGGGGAGCAGTACTTC.

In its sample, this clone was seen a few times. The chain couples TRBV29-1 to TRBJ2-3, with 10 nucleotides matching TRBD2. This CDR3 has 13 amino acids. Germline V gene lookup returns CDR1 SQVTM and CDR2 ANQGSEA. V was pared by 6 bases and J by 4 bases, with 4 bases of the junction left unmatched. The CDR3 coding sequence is TGCAGCGTCAGGACTAGCGGCTCAGATACGCAGTATTTT. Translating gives CSVRTSGSDTQYF.

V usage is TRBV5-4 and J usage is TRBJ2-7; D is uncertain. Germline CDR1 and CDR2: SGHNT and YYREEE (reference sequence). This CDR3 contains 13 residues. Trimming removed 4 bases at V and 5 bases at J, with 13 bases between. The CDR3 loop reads CASSNLAENEQYF. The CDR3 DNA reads TGTGCCAGCAGCAATTTGGCCGAAAACGAGCAGTACTTC.

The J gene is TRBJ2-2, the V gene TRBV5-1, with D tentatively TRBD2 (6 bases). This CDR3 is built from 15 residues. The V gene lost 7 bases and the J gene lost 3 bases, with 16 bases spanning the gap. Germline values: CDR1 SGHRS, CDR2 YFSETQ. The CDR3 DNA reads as TGCGCCAGCGCTAGCGAGAGAGGCGACACCGGGGAGCTGTTTTTT. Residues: CASASERGDTGELFF.

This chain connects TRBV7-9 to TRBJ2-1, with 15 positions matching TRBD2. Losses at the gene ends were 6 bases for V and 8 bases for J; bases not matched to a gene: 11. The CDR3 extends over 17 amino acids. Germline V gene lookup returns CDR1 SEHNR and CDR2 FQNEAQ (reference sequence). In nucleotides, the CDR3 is TGTGCCAGCAGTTCCCGTGGCGGACTAGCGGGAGGGGATGAGCAGTTCTTC. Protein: CASSSRGGLAGGDEQFF.

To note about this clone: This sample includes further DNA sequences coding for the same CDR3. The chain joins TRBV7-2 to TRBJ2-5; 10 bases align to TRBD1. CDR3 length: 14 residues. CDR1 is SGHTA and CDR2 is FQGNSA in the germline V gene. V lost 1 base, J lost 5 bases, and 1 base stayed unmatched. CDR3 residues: CASSLGGQGETQYF. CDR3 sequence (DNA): TGTGCCAGCAGCTTAGGGGGACAGGGGGAGACCCAGTACTTC.

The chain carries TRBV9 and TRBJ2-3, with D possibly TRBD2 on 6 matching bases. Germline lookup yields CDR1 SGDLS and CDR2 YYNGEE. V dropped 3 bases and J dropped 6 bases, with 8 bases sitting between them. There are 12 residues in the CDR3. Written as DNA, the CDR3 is TGTGCCAGCAGCGACCTAGCGGATACGCAGTATTTT. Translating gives CASSDLADTQYF. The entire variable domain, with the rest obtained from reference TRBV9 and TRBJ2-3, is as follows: DSGVTQTPKHLITATGQRVTLRCSPRSGDLSVYWYQQSLDQGLQFLIQYYNGEERAKGNILERFSAQQFPDLHSELNLSSLELGDSALYFCASSDLADTQYFGPGTRLTVL.

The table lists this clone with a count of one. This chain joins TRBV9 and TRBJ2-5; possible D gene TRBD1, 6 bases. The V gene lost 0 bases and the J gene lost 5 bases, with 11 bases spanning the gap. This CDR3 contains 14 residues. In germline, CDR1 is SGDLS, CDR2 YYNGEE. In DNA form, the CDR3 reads TGTGCCAGCAGCGTAGGATACAGGGCGGAGACCCAGTACTTC. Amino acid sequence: CASSVGYRAETQYF.

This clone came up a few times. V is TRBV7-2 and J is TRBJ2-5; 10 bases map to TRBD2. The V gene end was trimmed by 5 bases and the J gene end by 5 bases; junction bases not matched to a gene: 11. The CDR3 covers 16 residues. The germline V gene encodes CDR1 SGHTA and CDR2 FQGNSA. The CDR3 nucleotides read TGTGCCAGCAGCGGGTCGGCTAGCGGGAGTATGGAGACCCAGTACTTC. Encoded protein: CASSGSASGSMETQYF.

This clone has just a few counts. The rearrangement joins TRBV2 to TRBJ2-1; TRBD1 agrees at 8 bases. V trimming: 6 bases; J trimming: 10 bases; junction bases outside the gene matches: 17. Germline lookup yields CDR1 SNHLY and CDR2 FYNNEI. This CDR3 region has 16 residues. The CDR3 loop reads CASRGDRLPRLGEQFF. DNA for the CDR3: TGTGCCAGCAGGGGGGACAGGTTACCCCGACTTGGGGAGCAGTTCTTC.